This T cell receptor (beta chain) was sequenced during a study of cytomegalovirus exposure and HLA in healthy donors. In its sample, this clone was seen once. After removal of 5 bases from V and 5 bases from J, the junction contained 14 bases not matched to a gene. The CDR3 length is 16 residues. CDR1 LNHDA and CDR2 SQIVND come from the germline V gene (reference sequence). The PCR was carried out with 60 Vbeta primers and 13 Jbeta primers. Generated by immunoSEQ multiplex PCR, the TCRdb table keeps only in-frame clones and is missing some. The sample records about 130,000 clones, around three quarters being singletons.

The TCR was taken from a man aged 25 to 45 in good health and CMV-seronegative. V and J are TRBV19 and TRBJ2-7; 8 bases fit TRBD1. The source material was PBMCs. CDR3: CASSRRTGFIFNEQYF. The CDR3 DNA sequence: TGTGCCAGTAGTCGACGGACAGGGTTTATATTCAACGAGCAGTACTTC.